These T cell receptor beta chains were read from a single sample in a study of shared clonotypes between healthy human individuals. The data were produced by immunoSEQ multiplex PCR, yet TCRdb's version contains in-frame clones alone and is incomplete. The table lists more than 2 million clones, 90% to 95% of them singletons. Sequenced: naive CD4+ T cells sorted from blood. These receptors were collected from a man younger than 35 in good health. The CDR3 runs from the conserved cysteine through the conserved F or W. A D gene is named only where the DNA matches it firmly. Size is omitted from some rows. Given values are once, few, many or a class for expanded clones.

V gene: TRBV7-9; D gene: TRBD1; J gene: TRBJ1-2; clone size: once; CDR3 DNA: TGTGCCAGCAGCCAGGGGGATGGGGATGGCTACACCTTC; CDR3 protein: CASSQGDGDGYTF
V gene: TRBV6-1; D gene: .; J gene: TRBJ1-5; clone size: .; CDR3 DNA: TGTGCCAGCAGAGCCCCCCCAGGTCAGGCCCAGCATTTT; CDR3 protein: CASRAPPGQAQHF
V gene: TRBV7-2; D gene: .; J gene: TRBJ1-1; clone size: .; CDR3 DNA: TGTGCCAGCAGCCCCCCCGCAGATGAAGCTTTCTTT; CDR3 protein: CASSPPADEAFF
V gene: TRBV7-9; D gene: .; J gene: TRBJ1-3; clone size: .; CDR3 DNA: TGTGCCAGCAGCTTTGGAGGGAAACCTCAAGTCTCTGGAAACACCATATATTTT; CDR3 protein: CASSFGGKPQVSGNTIYF
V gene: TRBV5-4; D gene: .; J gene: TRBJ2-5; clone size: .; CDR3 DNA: TGTGCCAGCAGCAGACAACAAGAGACCCAGTACTTC; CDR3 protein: CASSRQQETQYF
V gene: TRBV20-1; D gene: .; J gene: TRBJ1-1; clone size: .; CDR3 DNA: TGCAGTGCTAGGTGGGAAAGTGAAGCTTTCTTT; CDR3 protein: CSARWESEAFF
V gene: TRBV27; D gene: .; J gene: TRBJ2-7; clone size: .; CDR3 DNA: TGTGCCACTTCCGGGGGAAGGGCGTCCTACGAGCAGTACTTC; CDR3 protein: CATSGGRASYEQYF
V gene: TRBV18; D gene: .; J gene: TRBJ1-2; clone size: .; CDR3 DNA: TGTGCCAGCTCACCGGGGGACGTGGTGTCTGGCTACACCTTC; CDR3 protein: CASSPGDVVSGYTF
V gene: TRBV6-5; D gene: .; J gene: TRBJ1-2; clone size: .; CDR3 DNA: TGTGCCAGCAGTTACTCGAACACCCCTGGCTATGGCTACACCTTC; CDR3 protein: CASSYSNTPGYGYTF
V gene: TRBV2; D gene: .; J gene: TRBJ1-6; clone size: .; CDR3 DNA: TGTGCCAGCCGTTCCCAAGGAACTAATTCACCCCTCCACTTT; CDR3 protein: CASRSQGTNSPLHF
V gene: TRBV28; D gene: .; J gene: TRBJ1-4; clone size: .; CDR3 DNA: TGTGCCAGCACCTCTGTCGCGACACCCATAATCGTAAAACTGTTTTTT; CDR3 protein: CASTSVATPIIVKLFF
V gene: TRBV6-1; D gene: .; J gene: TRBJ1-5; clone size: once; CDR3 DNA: TGTGCCAGCAGCGAAACGGACAAAAATCAGCCCCAGCATTTT; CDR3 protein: CASSETDKNQPQHF
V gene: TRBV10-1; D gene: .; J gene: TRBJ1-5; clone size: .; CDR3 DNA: TGCGCCAGTAGTAGTAGGGGTCAGCCCCAGCATTTT; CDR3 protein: CASSSRGQPQHF
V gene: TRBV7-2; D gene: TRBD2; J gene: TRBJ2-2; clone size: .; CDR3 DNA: TGTGCCAGCAGCCCCCGACTAGCGCCTAACACCGGGGAGCTGTTTTTT; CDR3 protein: CASSPRLAPNTGELFF
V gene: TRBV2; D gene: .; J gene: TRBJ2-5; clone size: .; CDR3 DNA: TGTGCCAGCATCAGGCAGGGTCCCGAGACCCAGTACTTC; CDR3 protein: CASIRQGPETQYF
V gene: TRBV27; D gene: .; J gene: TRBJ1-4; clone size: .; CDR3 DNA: TGTGCCAGCAGTTTAGCAGGGCTAGGGATGAATGAAAAACTGTTTTTT; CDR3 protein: CASSLAGLGMNEKLFF
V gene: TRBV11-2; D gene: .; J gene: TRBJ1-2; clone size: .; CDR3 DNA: TGTGCCAGCAGCCCCCGATCTAGGGGATCGACCTATGGCTACACCTTC; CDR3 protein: CASSPRSRGSTYGYTF
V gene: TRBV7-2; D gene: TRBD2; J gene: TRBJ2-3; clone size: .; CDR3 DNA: TGTGCCAGCAGCTCGGGACTAGCGGTTCCAGATACGCAGTATTTT; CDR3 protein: CASSSGLAVPDTQYF
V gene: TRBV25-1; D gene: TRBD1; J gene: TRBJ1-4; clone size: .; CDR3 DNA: TGTGCCAGCAGTGAACCAGACAGGGGGAAAGCAACTAATGAAAAACTGTTTTTT; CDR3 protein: CASSEPDRGKATNEKLFF
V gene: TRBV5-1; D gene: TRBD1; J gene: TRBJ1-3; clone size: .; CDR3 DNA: TGCGCCAGCAGCTTGGCCGGGACAGTTGGAAACACCATATATTTT; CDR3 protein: CASSLAGTVGNTIYF
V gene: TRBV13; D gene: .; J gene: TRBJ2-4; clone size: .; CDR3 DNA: TGTGCCAGCGGGAAACAGGGAGGAAACATTCAGTACTTC; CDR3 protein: CASGKQGGNIQYF
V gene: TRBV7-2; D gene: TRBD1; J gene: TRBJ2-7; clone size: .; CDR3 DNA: TGTGCCAGCAGCACCTCTCAGGGGGCCGTTTCCTACGAGCAGTACTTC; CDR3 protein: CASSTSQGAVSYEQYF
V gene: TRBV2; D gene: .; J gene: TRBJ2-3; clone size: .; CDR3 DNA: TGTGCCAGCAGTGAACAGATAACGGCAGATACGCAGTATTTT; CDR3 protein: CASSEQITADTQYF
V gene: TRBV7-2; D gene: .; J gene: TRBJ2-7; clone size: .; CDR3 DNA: TGTGCCAGCAGTTTGGAAAGGGGGGGTCTTGTAACCTACGAGCAGTACTTC; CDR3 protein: CASSLERGGLVTYEQYF
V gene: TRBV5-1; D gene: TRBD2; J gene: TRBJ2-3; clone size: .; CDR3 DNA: TGCGCCAGCAGCCTACTAGCGACAGATACGCAGTATTTT; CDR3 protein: CASSLLATDTQYF
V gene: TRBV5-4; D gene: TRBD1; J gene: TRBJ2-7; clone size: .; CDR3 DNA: TGTGCCAGCAGCACCCAGGGGGTCTCCTACGAGCAGTACTTC; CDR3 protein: CASSTQGVSYEQYF
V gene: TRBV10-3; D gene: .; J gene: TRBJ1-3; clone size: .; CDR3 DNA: TGTGCCATCACCCGGGGCAGGGGATCTGGAAACACCATATATTTT; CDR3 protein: CAITRGRGSGNTIYF
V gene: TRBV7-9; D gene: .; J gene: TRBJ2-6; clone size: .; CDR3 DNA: TGTGCCAGCAGCTTTTTTATGGAAACTCGCCCTGGGGCCAACGTCCTGACTTTC; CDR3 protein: CASSFFMETRPGANVLTF
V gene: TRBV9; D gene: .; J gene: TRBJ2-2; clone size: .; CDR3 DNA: TGTGCCAGCAGCGCGTGGGACACCGGGGAGCTGTTTTTT; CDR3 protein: CASSAWDTGELFF
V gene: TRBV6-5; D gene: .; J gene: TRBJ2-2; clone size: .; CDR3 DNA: TGTGCCAGCAGTACCTCAGGCGCCGGGGAGCTGTTTTTT; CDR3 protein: CASSTSGAGELFF
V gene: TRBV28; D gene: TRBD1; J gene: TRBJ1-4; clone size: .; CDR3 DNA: TGTGCCAGCAGCCGCCTCTTTTCCGGGACAGTTAATGAAAAACTGTTTTTT; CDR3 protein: CASSRLFSGTVNEKLFF
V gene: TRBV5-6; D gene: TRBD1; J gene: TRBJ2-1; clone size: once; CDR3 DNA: TGTGCCAGCAGTTCCGTATCCGGGACAGTTTACAATGAGCAGTTCTTC; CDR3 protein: CASSSVSGTVYNEQFF
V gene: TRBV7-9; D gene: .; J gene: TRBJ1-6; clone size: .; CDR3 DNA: TGTGCCAGCCAAGAAGGGGATAGTGAGGTGGGGCCCCTCCACTTT; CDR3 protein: CASQEGDSEVGPLHF
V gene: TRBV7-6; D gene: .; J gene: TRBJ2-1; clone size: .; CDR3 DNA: TGTGCCAGCAGCAGGACAGCCTACAATGAGCAGTTCTTC; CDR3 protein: CASSRTAYNEQFF
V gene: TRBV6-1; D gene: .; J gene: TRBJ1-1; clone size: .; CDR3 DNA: TGTGCCAGCACCATCTTAGTCAGTGTTTACTCTGAAGCTTTCTTT; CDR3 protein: CASTILVSVYSEAFF
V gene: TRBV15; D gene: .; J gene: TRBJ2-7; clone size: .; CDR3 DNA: TGTGCCACCAGGGAATCAGGGCAGGGCTCCTACGAGCAGTACTTC; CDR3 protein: CATRESGQGSYEQYF
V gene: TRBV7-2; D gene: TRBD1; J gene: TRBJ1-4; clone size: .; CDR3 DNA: TGTGCCAGCAGCCTACCCGGGACAGGGGAGGAAAAACTGTTTTTT; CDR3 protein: CASSLPGTGEEKLFF
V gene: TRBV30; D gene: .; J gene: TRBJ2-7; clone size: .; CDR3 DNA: TGTGCCTGGAGTGGTGACAGGACTACCTACGAGCAGTACTTC; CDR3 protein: CAWSGDRTTYEQYF
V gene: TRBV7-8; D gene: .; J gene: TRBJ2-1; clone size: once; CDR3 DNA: TGTGCCAGCAGCAAAGGGACAGAGCAGTTCTTC; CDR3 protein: CASSKGTEQFF
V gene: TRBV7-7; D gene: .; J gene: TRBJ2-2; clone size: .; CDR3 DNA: TGTGCTAGCAGCTTAGCGCCTCCCCCCACCGGGGAGCTGTTTTTT; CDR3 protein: CASSLAPPPTGELFF
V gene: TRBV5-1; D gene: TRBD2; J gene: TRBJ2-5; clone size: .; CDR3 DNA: TGCGCCAGCAGCCGGGGGGAAGAGACCCAGTACTTC; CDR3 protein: CASSRGEETQYF
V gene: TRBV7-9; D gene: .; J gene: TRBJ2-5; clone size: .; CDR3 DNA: TGTGCCAGCAGCTTAGAACGCTTTAAGCAAGAGACCCAGTACTTC; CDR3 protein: CASSLERFKQETQYF
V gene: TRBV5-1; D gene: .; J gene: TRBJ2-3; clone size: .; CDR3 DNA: TGCGCCAGCAGCTTATCGCAGGGCACAGATACGCAGTATTTT; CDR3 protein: CASSLSQGTDTQYF
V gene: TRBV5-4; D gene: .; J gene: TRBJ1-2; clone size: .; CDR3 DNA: TGTGCCAGCAGCACTCAGACAGCGCTACTCTTTGGCTACACCTTC; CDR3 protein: CASSTQTALLFGYTF
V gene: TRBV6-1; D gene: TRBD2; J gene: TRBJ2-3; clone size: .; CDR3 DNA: TGTGCCAGCGGGGGGACTAGCGGGACAGATACGCAGTATTTT; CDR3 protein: CASGGTSGTDTQYF
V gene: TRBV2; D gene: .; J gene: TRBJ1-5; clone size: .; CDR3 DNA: TGTGCCAGCAGGGACGATAGCAATCAGCCCCAGCATTTT; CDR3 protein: CASRDDSNQPQHF
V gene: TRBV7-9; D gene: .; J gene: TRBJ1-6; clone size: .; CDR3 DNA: TGTGCCAGCAGCTTAGAGGGGGACCATTCACCCCTCCACTTT; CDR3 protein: CASSLEGDHSPLHF
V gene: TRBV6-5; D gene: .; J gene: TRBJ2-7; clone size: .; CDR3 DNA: TGTGCCAGCCGAAATGGACCCTACGAGCAGTACTTC; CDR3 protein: CASRNGPYEQYF
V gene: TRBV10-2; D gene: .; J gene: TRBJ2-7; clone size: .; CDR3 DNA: TGCGCCAGCAGTGAGTCGACGGTCCCAGCCGCCTACGAGCAGTACTTC; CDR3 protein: CASSESTVPAAYEQYF
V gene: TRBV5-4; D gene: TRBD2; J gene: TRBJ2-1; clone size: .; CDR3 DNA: TGTGCCAGCACCAAACAAGGCGGGGGATACAATGAGCAGTTCTTC; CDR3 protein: CASTKQGGGYNEQFF
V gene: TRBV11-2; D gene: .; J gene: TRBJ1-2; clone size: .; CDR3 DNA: TGTGCCAGCAGCAGGGTTGACTATGGCTACACCTTC; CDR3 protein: CASSRVDYGYTF
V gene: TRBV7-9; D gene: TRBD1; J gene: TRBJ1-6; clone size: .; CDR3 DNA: TGTGCCAGCAGCTTAAGGACAGGGGATAATTCACCCCTCCACTTT; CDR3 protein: CASSLRTGDNSPLHF
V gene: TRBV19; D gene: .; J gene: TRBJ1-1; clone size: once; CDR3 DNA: TGTGCCAGTAGTATAGTGGGCGTTCTCCGAGCCGAGGGAGCTTTCTTT; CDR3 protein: CASSIVGVLRAEGAFF
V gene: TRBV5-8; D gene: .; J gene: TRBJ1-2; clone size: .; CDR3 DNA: TGTGCCAGCACCCCCTACTGGGGCCAGGGGTCGAACTATGGCTACACCTTC; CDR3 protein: CASTPYWGQGSNYGYTF
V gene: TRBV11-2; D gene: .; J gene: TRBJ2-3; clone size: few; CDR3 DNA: TGTGCCAGCAGCTTAGGCCAGAAGGGTGGCACAGATACGCAGTATTTT; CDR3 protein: CASSLGQKGGTDTQYF
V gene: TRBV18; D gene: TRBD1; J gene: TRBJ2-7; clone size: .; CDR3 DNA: TGTGCCAGCTCACCCCCGGGACAGGGTCGGTACGAGCAGTACTTC; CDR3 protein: CASSPPGQGRYEQYF
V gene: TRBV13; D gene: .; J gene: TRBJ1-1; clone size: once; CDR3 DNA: TGTGCCAGCAGCTTAGAACGGAACACTGAAGCTTTCTTT; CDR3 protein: CASSLERNTEAFF